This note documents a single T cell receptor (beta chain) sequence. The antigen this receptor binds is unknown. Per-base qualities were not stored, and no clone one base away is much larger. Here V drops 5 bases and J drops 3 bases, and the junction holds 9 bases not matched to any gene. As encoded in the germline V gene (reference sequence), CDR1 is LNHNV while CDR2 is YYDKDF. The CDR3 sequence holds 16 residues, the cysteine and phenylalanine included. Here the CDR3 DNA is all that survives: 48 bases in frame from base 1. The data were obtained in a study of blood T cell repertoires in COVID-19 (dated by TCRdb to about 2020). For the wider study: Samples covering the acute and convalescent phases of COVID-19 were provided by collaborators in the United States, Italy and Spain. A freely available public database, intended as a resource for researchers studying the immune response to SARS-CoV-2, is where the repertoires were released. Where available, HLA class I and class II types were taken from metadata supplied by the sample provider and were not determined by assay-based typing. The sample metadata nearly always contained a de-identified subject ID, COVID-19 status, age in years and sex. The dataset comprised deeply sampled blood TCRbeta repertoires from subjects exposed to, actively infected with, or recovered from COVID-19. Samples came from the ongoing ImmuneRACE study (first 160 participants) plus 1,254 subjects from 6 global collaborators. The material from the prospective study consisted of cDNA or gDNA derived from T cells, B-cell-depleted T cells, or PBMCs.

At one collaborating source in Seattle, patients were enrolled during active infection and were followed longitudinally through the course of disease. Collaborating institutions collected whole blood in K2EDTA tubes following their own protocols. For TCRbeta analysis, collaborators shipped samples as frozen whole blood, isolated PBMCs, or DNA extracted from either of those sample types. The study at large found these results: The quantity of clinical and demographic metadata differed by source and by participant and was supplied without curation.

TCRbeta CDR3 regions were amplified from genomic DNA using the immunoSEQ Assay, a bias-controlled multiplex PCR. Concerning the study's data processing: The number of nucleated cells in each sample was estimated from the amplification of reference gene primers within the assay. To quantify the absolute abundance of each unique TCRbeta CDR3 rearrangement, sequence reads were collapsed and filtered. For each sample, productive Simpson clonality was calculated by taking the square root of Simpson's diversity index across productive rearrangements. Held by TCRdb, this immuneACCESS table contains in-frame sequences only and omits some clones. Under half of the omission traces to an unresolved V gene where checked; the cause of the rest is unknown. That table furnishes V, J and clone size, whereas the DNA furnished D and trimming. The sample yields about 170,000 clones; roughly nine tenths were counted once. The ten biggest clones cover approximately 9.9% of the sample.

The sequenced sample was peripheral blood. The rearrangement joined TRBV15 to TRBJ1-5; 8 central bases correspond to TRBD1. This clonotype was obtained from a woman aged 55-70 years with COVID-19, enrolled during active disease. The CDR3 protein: CATSSWEGQDNQPQHF. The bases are TGTGCCACCAGCTCCTGGGAGGGACAGGACAATCAGCCCCAGCATTTT.